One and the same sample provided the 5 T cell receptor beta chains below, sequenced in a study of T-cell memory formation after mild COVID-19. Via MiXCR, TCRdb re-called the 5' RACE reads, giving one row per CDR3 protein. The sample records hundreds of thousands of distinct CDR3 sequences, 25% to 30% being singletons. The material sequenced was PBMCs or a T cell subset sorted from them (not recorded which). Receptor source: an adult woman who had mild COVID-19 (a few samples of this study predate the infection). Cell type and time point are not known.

CDR3 region: CASTPAGNTGELFF. The CDR3 DNA reads TGTGCCAGCACCCCAGCCGGGAACACCGGGGAGCTGTTTTTT. The chain carries TRBV3-1 and TRBJ2-2; D not resolved. CDR1 LGHDT and CDR2 YNNKEL come from the germline V gene (reference sequence). Trimming stripped 7 bases from V and 1 base from J, with 10 bases between. The CDR3 sequence is 14 residues long.

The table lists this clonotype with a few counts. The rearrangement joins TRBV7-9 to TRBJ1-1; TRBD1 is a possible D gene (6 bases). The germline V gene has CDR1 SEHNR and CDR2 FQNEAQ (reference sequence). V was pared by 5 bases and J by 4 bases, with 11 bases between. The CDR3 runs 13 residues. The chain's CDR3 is CASSGGQTTEAFF. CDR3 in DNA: TGTGCCAGCAGCGGAGGACAGACCACTGAAGCTTTCTTT.

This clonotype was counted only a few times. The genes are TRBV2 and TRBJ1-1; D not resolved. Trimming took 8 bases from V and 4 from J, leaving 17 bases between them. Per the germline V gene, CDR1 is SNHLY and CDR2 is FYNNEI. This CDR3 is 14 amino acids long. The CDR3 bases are TGTGCCAGCTCCGAAGTTGGGTACTCCACTGAAGCTTTCTTT. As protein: CASSEVGYSTEAFF. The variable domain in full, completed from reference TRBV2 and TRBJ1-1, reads EPEVTQTPSHQVTQMGQEVILRCVPISNHLYFYWYRQILGQKVEFLVSFYNNEISEKSEIFDDQFSVERPDGSNFTLKIRSTKLEDSAMYFCASSEVGYSTEAFFGQGTRLTVV.

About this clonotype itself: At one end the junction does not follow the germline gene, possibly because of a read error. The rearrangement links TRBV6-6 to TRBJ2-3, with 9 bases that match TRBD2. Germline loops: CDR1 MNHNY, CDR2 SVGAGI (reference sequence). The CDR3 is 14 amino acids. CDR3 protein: CASSSTSGTYTQYF. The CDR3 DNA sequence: TGTGCCAGCAGTTCGACTAGCGGCACATATACGCAGTATTTT.

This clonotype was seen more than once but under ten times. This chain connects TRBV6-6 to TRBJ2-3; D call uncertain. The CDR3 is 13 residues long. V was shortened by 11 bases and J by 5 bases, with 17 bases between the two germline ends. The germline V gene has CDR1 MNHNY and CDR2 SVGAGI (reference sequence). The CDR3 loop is CASWMPPGDTQYF. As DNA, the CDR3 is TGTGCCTCTTGGATGCCCCCCGGAGATACGCAGTATTTT.